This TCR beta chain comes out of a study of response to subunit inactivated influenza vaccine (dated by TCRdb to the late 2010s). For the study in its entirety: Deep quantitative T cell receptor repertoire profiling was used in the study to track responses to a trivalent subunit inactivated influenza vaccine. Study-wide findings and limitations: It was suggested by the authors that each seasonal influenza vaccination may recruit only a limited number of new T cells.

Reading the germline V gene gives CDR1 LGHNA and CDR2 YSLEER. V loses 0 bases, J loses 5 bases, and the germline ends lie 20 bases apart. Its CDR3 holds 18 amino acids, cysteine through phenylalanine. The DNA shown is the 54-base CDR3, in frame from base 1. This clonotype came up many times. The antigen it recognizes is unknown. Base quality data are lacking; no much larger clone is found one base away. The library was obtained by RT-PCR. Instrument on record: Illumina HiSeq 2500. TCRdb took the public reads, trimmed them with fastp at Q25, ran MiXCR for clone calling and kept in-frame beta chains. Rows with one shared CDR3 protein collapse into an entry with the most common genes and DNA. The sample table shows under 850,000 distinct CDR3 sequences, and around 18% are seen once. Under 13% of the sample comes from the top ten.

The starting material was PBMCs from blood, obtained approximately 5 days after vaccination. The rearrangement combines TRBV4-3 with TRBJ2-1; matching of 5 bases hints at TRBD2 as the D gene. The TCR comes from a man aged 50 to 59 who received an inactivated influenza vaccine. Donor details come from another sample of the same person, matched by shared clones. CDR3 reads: CASSQDLRADSGNNEQFF. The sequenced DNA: TGCGCCAGCAGCCAAGATCTCAGAGCGGACTCGGGGAACAATGAGCAGTTCTTC.